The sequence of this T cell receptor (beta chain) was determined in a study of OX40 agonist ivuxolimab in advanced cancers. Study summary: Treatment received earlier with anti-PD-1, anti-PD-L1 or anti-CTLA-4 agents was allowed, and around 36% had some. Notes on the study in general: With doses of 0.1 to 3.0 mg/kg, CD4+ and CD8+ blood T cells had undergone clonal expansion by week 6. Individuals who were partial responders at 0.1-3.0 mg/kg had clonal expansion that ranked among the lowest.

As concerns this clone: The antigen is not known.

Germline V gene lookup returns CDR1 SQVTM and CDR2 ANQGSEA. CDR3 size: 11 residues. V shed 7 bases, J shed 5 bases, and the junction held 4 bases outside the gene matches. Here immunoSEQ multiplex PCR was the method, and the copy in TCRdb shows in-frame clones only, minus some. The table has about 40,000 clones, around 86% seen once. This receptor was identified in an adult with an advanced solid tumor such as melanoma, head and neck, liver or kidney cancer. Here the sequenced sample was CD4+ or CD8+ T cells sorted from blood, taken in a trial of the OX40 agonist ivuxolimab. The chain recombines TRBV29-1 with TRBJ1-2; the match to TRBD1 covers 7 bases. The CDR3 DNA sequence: TGCAGCGCAACAGGGGCTTATGGCTACACCTTC. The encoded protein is CSATGAYGYTF.